The 14 T cell receptor beta chains below all came from one sample that was sequenced in a study of glioma-infiltrating T cells. The iRepertoire nested amplicon-rescue multiplex PCR amplified TCR alpha and beta CDR3s from RNA. TCRdb redid the calling of the multiplex PCR reads with MiXCR, one entry per CDR3 protein. In the table there are about 130,000 distinct CDR3 sequences, about 25% of which are singletons. Material for sequencing was glioma tissue, nonneoplastic brain tissue, or PBMCs (not recorded which). The receptors here all came from a human donor with low-grade glioma or glioblastoma, undergoing nonglioma brain surgery, or in good health (not recorded which).

The CDR3 protein is CASSVVGTGPGNTIYF. In DNA form, the CDR3 reads TGTGCCAGCAGCGTAGTAGGGACAGGGCCTGGAAACACCATATATTTT. The genes are TRBV12-3 or TRBV12-4 and TRBJ1-3; 9 bases agree with TRBD1. The CDR3 covers 16 residues. Trimming at V came to 6 bases and at J to 2 bases, leaving 8 bases not matched to a gene.

V is TRBV29-1 and J is TRBJ2-7; D is uncertain. Germline V gene lookup returns CDR1 SQVTM and CDR2 ANQGSEA. CDR3 size: 14 residues. V lost 1 base and J lost 2, with 12 bases in between. CDR3 in DNA: TGCAGCGTTGAAGTGGATGCAGCCCCCTACGAGCAGTACGTC. Its translation is CSVEVDAAPYEQYV.

The rearrangement uses TRBV4-1 and TRBJ2-7, with D possibly matching TRBD2 (5 bases). Germline values: CDR1 MGHRA, CDR2 YSYEKL. Trimming shortened V by 4 bases and J by 4 bases, and 17 bases separated the two germline ends. CDR3 length: 15 residues. CDR3 coding DNA: TGCGCCAGCAGCCGTACACTAGGCGCTTCTTACGAGCAGTACGTC. Translated, it gives CASSRTLGASYEQYV.

The sample holds many counts of this clonotype. The chain couples TRBV27 to TRBJ1-1; possibly TRBD1 for D (6 bases). Germline CDR1 reads MNHEY; CDR2 reads SMNVEV (reference sequence). There are 13 residues in the CDR3. V was cut by 1 base and J by 4 bases, with 7 bases left in between. The CDR3 DNA reads as TGTGCCAGCAGTTTATTCAGGGGCACTGAAGCTTTCTTT. Protein product: CASSLFRGTEAFF.

This clonotype came up a few times. The chain joins TRBV4-1 to TRBJ2-7, with 10 bases matching TRBD1. This CDR3 has 17 amino acids. The ends lost 0 bases at V and 2 bases at J; junction bases unmatched: 7. Germline-derived CDR1 and CDR2 are MGHRA and YSYEKL. The DNA of the CDR3 is TGCGCCAGCAGCCAAGATCCCGGGACAGGGGCGACCTACGAGCAGTACGTC. It codes for CASSQDPGTGATYEQYV.

This clonotype was counted many times. The chain links TRBV27 to TRBJ2-5; 9 bases are shared with TRBD1. Germline V lookup: CDR1 MNHEY, CDR2 SMNVEV (reference sequence). The CDR3 loop spans 13 amino acids. The junction had 1 base not matched to a gene; V was cut back by 5 bases and J by 3 bases. The CDR3 region has the DNA TGTGCCAGCAGTCGGACAGGGGAAGAGACCCAGTACTTC. Encoded protein: CASSRTGEETQYF.

The chain recombines TRBV19 with TRBJ1-2; D gene uncertain. The germline CDR1 and CDR2 sequences are LNHDA and SQIVND (reference sequence). V lost 6 bases and J 4 bases, leaving 15 bases between the germline ends. The CDR3 has 14 residues. This chain's CDR3 is CASSQVGGPYGYTF. The CDR3 coding sequence is TGTGCCAGTAGCCAGGTTGGAGGGCCCTATGGCTACACCTTC.

This clonotype was found many times. The J gene is TRBJ2-3, the V gene TRBV27; D is ambiguous. From germline, CDR1 is MNHEY and CDR2 SMNVEV (reference sequence). The CDR3 is made up of 12 amino acids. With 4 bases removed from V and 6 bases from J, the gap between germline ends came to 8 bases. The CDR3 is CASSSRMDTQYF. CDR3 DNA: TGTGCCAGCAGTTCCCGAATGGATACGCAGTATTTT.

In this sample, this clonotype turned up a few times. The gene calls are TRBV10-2 and TRBJ1-2; 7 positions match TRBD1. The ends lost 9 bases at V and 5 bases at J; junction bases unmatched: 12. Germline V CDR1 and CDR2: WSHSY, SAAADI. The CDR3 has 14 amino acids. The CDR3 DNA follows: TGCGCCAGTGGGACCACAGGGGCCATATATGGCTACACCTTC. Its protein product is CASGTTGAIYGYTF.

The CDR3 reads CASSRTGSASYEQYV. The CDR3, as DNA: TGTGCCAGCAGTAGGACAGGGTCCGCCTCCTACGAGCAGTACGTC. V is TRBV6-1 and J is TRBJ2-7, with 8 bases fitting TRBD1. The CDR3 is made up of 15 amino acids. J lost 0 bases, V lost 5 bases, and 6 bases had no gene match. Germline loops: CDR1 MNHNS, CDR2 SASEGT.

The chain links TRBV29-1 to TRBJ1-1; D is undetermined. Germline CDR1 is SQVTM and CDR2 is ANQGSEA. The CDR3 totals 11 residues. Trimming removed 3 bases from V and 8 bases from J, with 10 bases in between. The CDR3 here is CSVDPIEEAFF. The DNA of the CDR3 is TGCAGCGTTGATCCAATAGAAGAAGCTTTCTTT.

This clonotype has ten or more counts. The chain is built from TRBV7-9 and TRBJ1-1; D remains ambiguous. Germline-derived CDR1 and CDR2 are SEHNR and FQNEAQ (reference sequence). This CDR3 has 12 amino acids. The V and J ends lost 6 bases and 1 base respectively, with 6 bases between them. As DNA, the CDR3 is TGTGCCAGCAGTTTGTGGAACACTGAAGCTTTCTTT. It encodes CASSLWNTEAFF.

This clonotype was picked up many times. The chain joins TRBV7-9 to TRBJ1-1; no clear D gene. Trimming left V 5 bases short and J 0 bases short, with 7 bases between. The CDR3 has 13 amino acids. Germline assignment: CDR1 SEHNR and CDR2 FQNEAQ (reference sequence). The CDR3 region is CASSVELNTEAFF. The CDR3 nucleotides are TGTGCCAGCAGCGTAGAGTTGAACACTGAAGCTTTCTTT. Full variable domain (rest looked up from reference TRBV7-9 and TRBJ1-1): DTGVSQNPRHKITKRGQNVTFRCDPISEHNRLYWYRQTLGQGPEFLTYFQNEAQLEKSRLLSDRFSAERPKGSFSTLEIQRTEQGDSAMYLCASSVELNTEAFFGQGTRLTVV.

On this clonotype itself: Given a much more abundant clone one base away, this may be a read error. The final CDR3 position lacks the conserved phenylalanine or tryptophan, pointing to a likely read error. This chain joins TRBV4-3 and TRBJ2-3; D not certain. V lost 0 bases and J lost 1, with 5 bases in between. The V gene's germline CDR1 is LGHNA and CDR2 YSLEER. CDR3 length: 14 residues. The CDR3: CASSQDRGTDTQYY. As DNA, the CDR3 is TGCGCCAGCAGCCAAGATAGGGGCACAGATACGCAGTATTAT.